This record concerns one T cell receptor beta chain sequence. Its antigen is not known. The data were taken from a study of cytomegalovirus exposure and HLA in healthy donors. Points from the study as a whole: Rare sequences made up most TCRs, while some public TCRs were found in many donors.

The PCR contained 60 Vbeta and 13 Jbeta primers. Here immunoSEQ multiplex PCR was the method, and the copy in TCRdb shows in-frame clones only, minus some. Of some 70,000 clones in the sample, around 68% were seen once. The sample consisted of PBMCs. This TCR derives from a woman aged 25-40 years in good health and CMV-seronegative.

The CDR3, as DNA: TGCGCCAGCAGAACGGGGGTTTCCACAGATACGCAGTATTTT. This sequence encodes CASRTGVSTDTQYF. This rearrangement joins TRBV5-1 to TRBJ2-3; maybe TRBD2 (6 bases). Trimming cost V 5 bases and J 2 bases, with 12 bases left between them. The CDR3 is made up of 14 amino acids. CDR1 and CDR2 (germline): SGHRS, YFSETQ.